This TCR beta chain came from a study of blood T cell repertoires in COVID-19. Overall study: Samples came from the United States, Italy and Spain, spanning acute and convalescent COVID-19.

TCRdb's table, derived via immunoSEQ multiplex PCR, lists solely in-frame clones and lacks some. The sample has a few hundred thousand clones; around 87% are singletons. V shed 7 bases and J 2 bases; nucleotides not matched to a gene: 3. CDR3 length: 13 amino acids. Germline values: CDR1 MNHEY, CDR2 SMNVEV (reference sequence). This TCR was recovered from a woman aged 50 to 65 with acute or convalescent COVID-19. The genes are TRBV27 and TRBJ2-7; 9 bases align to TRBD1. The sample consisted of peripheral blood. DNA for the CDR3: TGTGCCAGCATTGGGACAGGGACCTACGAGCAGTACTTC. This codes for CASIGTGTYEQYF.